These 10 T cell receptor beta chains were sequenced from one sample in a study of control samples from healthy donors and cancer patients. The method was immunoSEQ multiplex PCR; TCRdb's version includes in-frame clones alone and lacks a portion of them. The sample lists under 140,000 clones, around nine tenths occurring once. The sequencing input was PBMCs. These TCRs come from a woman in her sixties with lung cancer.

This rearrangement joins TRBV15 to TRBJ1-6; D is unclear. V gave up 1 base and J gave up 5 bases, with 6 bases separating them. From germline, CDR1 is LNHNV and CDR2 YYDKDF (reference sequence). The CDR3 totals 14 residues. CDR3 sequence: CATSRVGDNSPLHF. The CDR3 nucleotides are TGTGCCACCAGCAGAGTGGGAGATAATTCACCCCTCCACTTT.

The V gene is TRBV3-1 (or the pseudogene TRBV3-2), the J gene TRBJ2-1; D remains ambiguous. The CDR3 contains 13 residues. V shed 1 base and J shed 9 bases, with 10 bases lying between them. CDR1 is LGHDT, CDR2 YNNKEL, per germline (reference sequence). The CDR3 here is CASSQAPKGEQFF. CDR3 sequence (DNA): TGTGCCAGCAGCCAAGCCCCGAAGGGTGAGCAGTTCTTC.

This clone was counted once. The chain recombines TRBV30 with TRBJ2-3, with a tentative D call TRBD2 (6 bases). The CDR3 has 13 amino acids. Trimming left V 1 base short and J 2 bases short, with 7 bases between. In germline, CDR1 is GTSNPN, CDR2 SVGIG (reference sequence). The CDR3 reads CAWSAGLTDTQYF. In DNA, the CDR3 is TGTGCCTGGAGTGCGGGACTCACAGATACGCAGTATTTT. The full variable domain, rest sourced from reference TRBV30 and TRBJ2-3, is SQTIHQWPATLVQPVGSPLSLECTVEGTSNPNLYWYRQAAGRGLQLLFYSVGIGQISSEVPQNLSASRPQDRQFILSSKKLLLSDSGFYLCAWSAGLTDTQYFGPGTRLTVL.

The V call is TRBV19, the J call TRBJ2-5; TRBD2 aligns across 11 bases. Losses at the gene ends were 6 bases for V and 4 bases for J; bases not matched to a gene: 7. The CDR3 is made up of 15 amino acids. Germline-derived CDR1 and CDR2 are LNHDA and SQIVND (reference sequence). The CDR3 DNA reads TGTGCCAGTAGGGGAACTAGCGGGGGAAGAGAGACCCAGTACTTC. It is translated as CASRGTSGGRETQYF.

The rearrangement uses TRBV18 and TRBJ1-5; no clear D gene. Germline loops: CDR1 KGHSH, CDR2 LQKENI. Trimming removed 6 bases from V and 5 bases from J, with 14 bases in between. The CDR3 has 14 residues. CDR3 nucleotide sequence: TGTGCCAGCTCCCCCGGTGGGGTCGATCAGCCCCAGCATTTT. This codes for CASSPGGVDQPQHF.

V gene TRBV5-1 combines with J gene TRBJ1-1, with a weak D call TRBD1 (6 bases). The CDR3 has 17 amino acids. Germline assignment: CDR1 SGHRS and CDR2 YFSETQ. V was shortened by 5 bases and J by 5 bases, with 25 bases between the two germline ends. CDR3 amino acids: CASSLGRVGQGGTEAFF. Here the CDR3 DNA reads TGCGCCAGCAGTCTTGGGAGAGTCGGCCAAGGGGGAACTGAAGCTTTCTTT.

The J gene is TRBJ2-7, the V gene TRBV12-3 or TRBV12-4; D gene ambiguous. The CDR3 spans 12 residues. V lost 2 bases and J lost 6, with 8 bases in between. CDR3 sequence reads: CASSLRVVEQYF. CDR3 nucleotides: TGTGCCAGCAGTTTAAGGGTAGTCGAGCAGTACTTC.

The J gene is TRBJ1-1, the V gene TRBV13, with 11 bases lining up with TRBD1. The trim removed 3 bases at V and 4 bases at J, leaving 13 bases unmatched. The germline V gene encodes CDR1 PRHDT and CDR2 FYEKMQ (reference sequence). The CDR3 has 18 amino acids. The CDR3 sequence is CASSFYGQGAGLSTEAFF. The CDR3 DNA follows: TGTGCCAGCAGCTTCTATGGACAGGGGGCGGGTTTGAGCACTGAAGCTTTCTTT.

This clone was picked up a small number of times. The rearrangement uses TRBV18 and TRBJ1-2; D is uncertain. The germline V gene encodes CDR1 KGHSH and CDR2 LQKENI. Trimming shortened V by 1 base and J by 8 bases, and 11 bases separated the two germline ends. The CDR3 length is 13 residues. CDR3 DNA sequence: TGTGCCAGCTCACCACGCCCGGGAGGAGGCTACACCTTC. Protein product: CASSPRPGGGYTF. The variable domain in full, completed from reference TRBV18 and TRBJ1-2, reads NAGVMQNPRHLVRRRGQEARLRCSPMKGHSHVYWYRQLPEEGLKFMVYLQKENIIDESGMPKERFSAEFPKEGPSILRIQQVVRGDSAAYFCASSPRPGGGYTFGSGTRLTVV.

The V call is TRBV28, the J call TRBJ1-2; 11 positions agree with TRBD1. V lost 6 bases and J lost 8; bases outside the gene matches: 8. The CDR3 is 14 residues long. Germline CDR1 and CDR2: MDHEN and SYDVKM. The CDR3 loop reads CASSLDRGLGGYTF. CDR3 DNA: TGTGCCAGCAGCCTGGACAGGGGGCTGGGCGGCTACACCTTC.